The clone carrying this T cell receptor (beta chain) was detected many times. What it recognizes is unknown. The record originates from a study of T cells in Graves' hyperthyroidism and ophthalmopathy. Findings and limits, study-wide: Most clonotypes that expanded in the thyroid above 0.001 also showed up in blood. Model-based prediction identified ophthalmopathy a median around 6.7 months prior to its onset.

RNA transcripts gave rise to amplified TCR beta CDR3 regions. HTBI primers were employed in a first-round RT-PCR of the TCR CDR3. TCRdb re-called the multiplex PCR reads through MiXCR, storing one row per CDR3 protein. This table has about 520,000 distinct CDR3 sequences, approximately 25% appearing once. This sample holds PBMCs from less than 13 ml fresh peripheral blood. The CDR3 is 12 amino acids. The V and J ends lost 8 bases and 4 bases respectively, with 12 bases between them. Germline V gene sequence: CDR1 MNHEY, CDR2 SVGAGI. This sequence originates from a woman aged 25 to 39 with Graves' ophthalmopathy. The chain links TRBV6-5 to TRBJ2-7; D tentatively fits TRBD1 or TRBD2 (5 bases each). The sample was blood. The DNA for the CDR3 is TGTGCCAGCTGGTACGGGGCGTACGAGCAGTACTTC. Its protein product is CASWYGAYEQYF.